Sequencing of this T cell receptor beta chain was carried out in a study of blood T cells in healthy people across ages. The junction had 4 bases not matched to a gene; V was cut back by 2 bases and J by 7 bases. This CDR3 is built from 13 residues. CDR1 is MNHEY and CDR2 is SMNVEV in the germline V gene (reference sequence). The authors ran a second PCR of about 7 to 11 cycles using a sample-barcoded 5' primer and a J-beta primer mix. Carrying 12 random nucleotides, a template-switch adaptor labeled each individual cDNA molecule. TCRdb reprocessed the 5' RACE reads via MiXCR and lists one record per CDR3 protein. Of over 700,000 distinct CDR3 sequences listed, about 48% are singletons.

This chain links TRBV27 with TRBJ2-7; 8 nucleotides align to TRBD2. The TCR was taken from a man at least 80 years old in good health. Sequenced input: blood. CDR3 bases: TGTGCCAGCAGTTTAGCGGGAGGAGTTGAGCAGTACTTC. It codes for CASSLAGGVEQYF.